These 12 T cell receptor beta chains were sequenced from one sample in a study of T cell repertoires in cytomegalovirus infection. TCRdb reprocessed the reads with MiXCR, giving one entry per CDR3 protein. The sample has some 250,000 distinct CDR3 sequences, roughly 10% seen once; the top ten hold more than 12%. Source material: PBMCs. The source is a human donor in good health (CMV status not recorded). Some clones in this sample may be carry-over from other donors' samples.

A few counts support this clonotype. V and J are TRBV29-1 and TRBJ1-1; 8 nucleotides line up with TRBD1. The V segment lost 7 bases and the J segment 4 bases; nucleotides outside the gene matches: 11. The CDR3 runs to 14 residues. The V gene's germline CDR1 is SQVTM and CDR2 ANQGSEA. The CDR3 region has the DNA TGCAGCGCCGGACAGGGTGGGGGATTCACTGAAGCTTTCTTT. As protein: CSAGQGGGFTEAFF.

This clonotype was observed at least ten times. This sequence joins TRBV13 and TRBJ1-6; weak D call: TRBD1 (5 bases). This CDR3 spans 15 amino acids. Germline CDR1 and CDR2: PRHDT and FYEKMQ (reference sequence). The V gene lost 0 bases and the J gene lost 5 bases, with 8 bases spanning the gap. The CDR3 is CASSLGAGNNSPLHF. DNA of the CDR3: TGTGCCAGCAGCTTAGGCGCAGGGAATAATTCACCCCTCCACTTT.

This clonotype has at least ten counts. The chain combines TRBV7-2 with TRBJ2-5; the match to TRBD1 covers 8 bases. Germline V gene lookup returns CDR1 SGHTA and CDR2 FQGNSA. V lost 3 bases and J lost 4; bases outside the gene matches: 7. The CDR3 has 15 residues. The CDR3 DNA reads TGTGCCAGCAGCTTCGGACAGGGTGGAAGAGAGACCCAGTACTTC. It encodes CASSFGQGGRETQYF.

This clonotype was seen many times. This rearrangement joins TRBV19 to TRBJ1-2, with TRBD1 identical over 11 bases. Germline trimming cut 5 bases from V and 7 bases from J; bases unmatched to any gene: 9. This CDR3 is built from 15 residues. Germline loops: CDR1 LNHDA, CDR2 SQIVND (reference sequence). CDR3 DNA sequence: TGTGCCAGTAGTTACCGGACAGGGGGCGGTAGTGGCTACACCTTC. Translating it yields CASSYRTGGGSGYTF.

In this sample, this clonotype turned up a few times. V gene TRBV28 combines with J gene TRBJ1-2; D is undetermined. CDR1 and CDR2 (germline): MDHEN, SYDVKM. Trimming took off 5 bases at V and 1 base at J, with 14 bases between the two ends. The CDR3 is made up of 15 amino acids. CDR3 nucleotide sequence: TGTGCCAGCAGTCTCCGCCTCGAACGTAACTATGGCTACACCTTC. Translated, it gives CASSLRLERNYGYTF.

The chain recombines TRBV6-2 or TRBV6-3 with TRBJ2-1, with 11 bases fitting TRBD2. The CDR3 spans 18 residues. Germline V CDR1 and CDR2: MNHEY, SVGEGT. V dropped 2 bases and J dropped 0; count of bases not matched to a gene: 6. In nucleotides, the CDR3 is TGTGCCAGCAGTTACCAGCTAGCGGGAGGCTTCTCCTACAATGAGCAGTTCTTC. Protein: CASSYQLAGGFSYNEQFF.

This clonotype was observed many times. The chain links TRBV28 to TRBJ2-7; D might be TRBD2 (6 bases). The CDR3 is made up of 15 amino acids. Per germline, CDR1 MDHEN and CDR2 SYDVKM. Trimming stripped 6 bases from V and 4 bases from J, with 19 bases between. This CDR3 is CASRGIGPGGYEQYF. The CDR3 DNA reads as TGTGCCAGCAGGGGAATTGGGCCCGGGGGATACGAGCAGTACTTC.

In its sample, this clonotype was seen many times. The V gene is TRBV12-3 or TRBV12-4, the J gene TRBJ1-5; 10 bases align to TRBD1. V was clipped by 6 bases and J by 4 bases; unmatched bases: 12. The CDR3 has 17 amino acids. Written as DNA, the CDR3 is TGTGCCAGCAGCACCACCGGGACAGGGGCCCTAAATCAGCCCCAGCATTTT. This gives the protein CASSTTGTGALNQPQHF.

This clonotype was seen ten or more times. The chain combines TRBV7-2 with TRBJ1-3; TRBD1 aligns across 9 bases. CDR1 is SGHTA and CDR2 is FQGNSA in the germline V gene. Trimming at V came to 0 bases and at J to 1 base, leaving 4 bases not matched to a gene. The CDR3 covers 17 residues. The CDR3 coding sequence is TGTGCCAGCAGCTTAGCCCGGGACAGGGCATCTGGAAACACCATATATTTT. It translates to CASSLARDRASGNTIYF.

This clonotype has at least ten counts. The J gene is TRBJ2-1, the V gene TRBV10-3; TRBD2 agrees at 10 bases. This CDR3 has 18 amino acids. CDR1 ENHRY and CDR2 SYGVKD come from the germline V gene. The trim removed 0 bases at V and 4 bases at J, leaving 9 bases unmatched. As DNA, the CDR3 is TGTGCCATCAGTGAGTCGAGAGCGGGGGGGCCCCCTTACAATGAGCAGTTCTTC. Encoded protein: CAISESRAGGPPYNEQFF.

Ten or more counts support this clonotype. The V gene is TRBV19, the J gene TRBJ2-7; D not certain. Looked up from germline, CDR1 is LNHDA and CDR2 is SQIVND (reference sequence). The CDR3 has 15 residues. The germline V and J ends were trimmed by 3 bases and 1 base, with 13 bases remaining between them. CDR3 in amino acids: CASSIVIMGSYEQYF. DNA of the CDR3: TGTGCCAGTAGTATTGTAATTATGGGGTCCTACGAGCAGTACTTC.

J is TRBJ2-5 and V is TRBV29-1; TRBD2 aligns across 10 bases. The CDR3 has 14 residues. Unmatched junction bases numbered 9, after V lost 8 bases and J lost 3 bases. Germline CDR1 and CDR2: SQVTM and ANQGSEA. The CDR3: CSIGGLAGEETQYF. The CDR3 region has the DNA TGCAGCATAGGAGGGCTAGCGGGAGAAGAGACCCAGTACTTC.